A selection of T cell receptor beta chains follows, all from one sample in a study of CD8 T cells in ankylosing spondylitis. TCRdb re-analysed the 5' RACE reads in MiXCR, keeping a single row per CDR3 protein. The repertoire holds hundreds of thousands of distinct CDR3 sequences, with around 11% as singletons. Sequenced: blood, either unsorted or a sorted T cell fraction (not recorded which). These receptors all stem from a male donor with ankylosing spondylitis. The conserved cysteine and the conserved F or W are not part of the CDR3 here. A clone size is listed for some rows: how often the clone was seen (once, few, many), or a class if it is expanded.

>TRBJ2-5|TRBV6-1|NA
ASRVRYGTSLKETQY
>TRBJ1-1|TRBV12-3/TRBV12-4|many
ASSLTGGYTEAF
>TRBJ2-2|TRBV28|few
ASGTSGSAGELF
>TRBJ1-4|TRBV20-1|few
SAPSPSTNEKLF
>TRBJ2-3|TRBV10-1|NA
ASSEGLGTDTQY
>TRBJ2-5|TRBV7-2|NA
ASSLGGATPQY
>TRBJ2-5|TRBV10-3|NA
AIMKVGEETQY
>TRBJ2-5|TRBV20-1|NA
SAGLEVETQY
>TRBJ2-2|TRBV29-1|NA
SVDLAGETGELF
>TRBJ1-1|TRBV6-1|NA
ASRTQGTIAEAF
>TRBJ1-4|TRBV6-5|few
ASSYWNNEKLF
>TRBJ2-5|TRBV18|few
ASSPSQAGGGETQY
>TRBJ1-2|TRBV9|few
ASSVGGTGDSYGYT
>TRBJ2-7|TRBV20-1|few
SALLGRREYEQY
>TRBJ2-6|TRBV6-4|few
ASSDSPAGANVLT
>TRBJ1-2|TRBV20-1|few
TPTTTFNYGYT
>TRBJ1-1|TRBV12-3/TRBV12-4|many
ASSSPGEGVYTEAF
>TRBJ1-3|TRBV21-1|NA
ASSGGQGNTIY
>TRBJ2-7|TRBV27|NA
ASSLPGLVKEQY
>TRBJ2-1|TRBV6-1|NA
ASSGSGRDSSYNEQF
>TRBJ2-5|TRBV20-1|NA
SARSPGGSETQY
>TRBJ2-1|TRBV20-1|NA
SATSVTSSYNEQF
>TRBJ2-7|TRBV6-1|NA
ASSRQGPTNEQY
>TRBJ1-2|TRBV20-1|many
SAVRTEGQADGYT
>TRBJ1-4|TRBV30|NA
AWKDRVYEKLF
>TRBJ2-1|TRBV7-2|NA
ASSSSGALSYNEQF
>TRBJ2-2|TRBV5-1|few
ASSFLAGETGELF
>TRBJ2-7|TRBV5-1|few
ASRMQGGSYEQY
>TRBJ1-1|TRBV12-3/TRBV12-4|NA
ASSLSRQGNEAF
>TRBJ1-1|TRBV5-4|few
ASSSTVGGNTEAF
>TRBJ1-6|TRBV20-1|many
SARARRYNSPLH
>TRBJ2-5|TRBV6-1|few
ASSEARPWETQY
>TRBJ2-7|TRBV15|NA
ATSRDYNLGGDEQY
>TRBJ2-5|TRBV29-1|few
SGRTGLETQY
>TRBJ2-5|TRBV20-1|NA
SASGQKETQY
>TRBJ1-2|TRBV5-1|many
ASSQSGQGANYGYT
>TRBJ2-7|TRBV20-1|NA
SAGALLYEQY
>TRBJ2-3|TRBV12-3/TRBV12-4|NA
ASSFGGTILSGDTQY
>TRBJ1-2|TRBV7-2|once
ASSSWGANGYT
>TRBJ1-6|TRBV20-1|many
SAREDWNSPLH
>TRBJ1-4|TRBV7-2|few
ASSPPEKGNEKLF